The rows below give T cell receptor beta chains drawn from one sample of a study of T-cell memory formation after mild COVID-19. Each CDR3 protein gets one entry after TCRdb re-called the 5' RACE reads with MiXCR. The table lists about 240,000 distinct CDR3 sequences, over 8.5% of them singletons. Sequencing was performed on PBMCs or a T cell subset sorted from them (not recorded which). These receptors all come from a man between 18 and 35 years old who had mild COVID-19 (a few samples of this study predate the infection). Cell type and time point are not known. The CDR3 runs from the conserved cysteine through the conserved F or W. Each record gives: J gene, CDR3 length, D gene, V gene, clone size, CDR3 protein. D genes are given only for firm matches. Clone size is not always given. Where it is, it says once, few, many or a class for expanded clones.

>TRBJ2-3|15|NA|TRBV10-1|NA
CASSDQGGLTDTQYF
>TRBJ2-3|15|TRBD2|TRBV3-1|NA
CASSQGLAGSATQYF
>TRBJ2-3|16|TRBD2|TRBV7-3|NA
CASSPGLAAVTDTQYF
>TRBJ1-2|13|TRBD1|TRBV5-1|many
CASSEGQPVGYTF
>TRBJ2-5|13|TRBD2|TRBV7-2|few
CASSYPGQAGGDF
>TRBJ1-6|15|TRBD1|TRBV7-2|NA
CASSLAGQGVAPLHF
>TRBJ1-2|13|NA|TRBV29-1|few
CSGWIVDNYGYTF
>TRBJ1-1|15|NA|TRBV5-1|few
CASSLAPMVGAEAFF
>TRBJ2-3|16|NA|TRBV9|few
CASSFRGGSSTDTQYF
>TRBJ2-3|16|NA|TRBV20-1|NA
CSARVGLGRGTDTQYF
>TRBJ1-2|15|TRBD1|TRBV7-2|few
CASSLGGQGASGYTF
>TRBJ2-3|15|TRBD1|TRBV5-1|few
CASSQGVGSDDTQYF
>TRBJ2-7|13|TRBD1|TRBV5-6|many
CASSYRGVDEQYF
>TRBJ2-3|15|NA|TRBV27|few
CASSPTRVGTDTQYF
>TRBJ1-6|15|TRBD1|TRBV15|NA
CATRRKGQGPSPLHF
>TRBJ2-3|13|NA|TRBV7-2|many
CASSFAGEDTQYF
>TRBJ2-3|14|NA|TRBV11-2|NA
CASSSEGSTDTQYF
>TRBJ2-6|14|NA|TRBV5-4|NA
CARSLDGGANVLTF
>TRBJ2-1|13|TRBD2|TRBV25-1|few
CASSGGATNEQFF
>TRBJ2-2|14|TRBD1|TRBV7-8|NA
CASSLRTGAGELFF
>TRBJ2-2|15|NA|TRBV18|many
CASSPDLGNTGELFF
>TRBJ2-7|12|NA|TRBV20-1|many
CSVSTDSYEQYF
>TRBJ1-5|15|TRBD1|TRBV6-2/TRBV6-3|many
CASSYLTGGNQPQHF
>TRBJ2-3|15|TRBD1|TRBV15|NA
CATSSGTASTDTQYF
>TRBJ1-1|13|NA|TRBV12-3/TRBV12-4|NA
CAIRDGMNTEAFF
>TRBJ1-5|14|TRBD1|TRBV19|few
CASSTAGGNQPQHF
>TRBJ2-2|15|NA|TRBV7-6|NA
CASSFKWGGTGELFF
>TRBJ1-1|14|NA|TRBV6-5|many
CASSRGSPGTEAFF
>TRBJ1-4|15|NA|TRBV5-1|NA
CASSFSGARDEKLFF
>TRBJ2-4|13|NA|TRBV24-1|NA
CATSDSYGNIQYF
>TRBJ2-3|14|TRBD1|TRBV2|NA
CASSERTGTDTQYF
>TRBJ2-3|14|NA|TRBV7-2|few
CASSLGNEGDTQYF
>TRBJ2-2|17|TRBD2|TRBV24-1|NA
CATQGLAGARNTGELFF